This T cell receptor beta chain derives from a study of CXCR3-negative and CXCR3-positive naive CD8 T cells. Findings and limits, study-wide: More hydrophobic TRB CDR3s occurred in CXCR3-positive than in CXCR3-negative naive cells.

A note on this clonotype: Its specificity is not known.

UMI-labeled 5' RACE yielded the TRB cDNA libraries. Following a re-call of the 5' RACE reads, TCRdb has one entry per CDR3 protein and lacks DNA. In total, the table holds over 70,000 distinct CDR3 sequences. Germline V gene sequence: CDR1 MDHEN, CDR2 SYDVKM. The length of the CDR3 is 15 residues. Sequenced input: naive CXCR3- CD8+ T cells from blood. Subset meaning: CD45RO-CCR7+CD27+CD95- naive CD8+ T cells lacking CXCR3 (TNR3-). V and J are TRBV28 and TRBJ1-5; TCRdb names TRBD1, which stays unverified in the absence of DNA. The clonotype originates from a human donor in good health. Some clones in this sample may be carry-over from other donors' samples. The chain's CDR3 is CASSPLANNNQPQHF.